These T cell receptor beta chains were read from a single sample in a study of regulatory T cells in long-lasting Graves disease. TCRdb fed the multiplex PCR reads into MiXCR, producing one record per CDR3 protein. Of roughly 500,000 distinct CDR3 sequences in the sample, roughly 14% were seen once. This sample was shared with a second study, whose subject was T cells in Graves' hyperthyroidism and ophthalmopathy.

This specimen consisted of peripheral blood mononuclear cells (PBMCs), obtained at new diagnosis, from a patient treated with antithyroid drugs. The receptors here all came from a man aged 25 to 40 with Graves disease. The CDR3 runs from the conserved cysteine through the conserved F or W. D genes are given only for firm matches. Clone size is given for some rows only: seen once, a few or many times, or a class if the clone is expanded.

d_gene	v_gene	j_gene	abundance	CDR3aa	CDR3nt
NA	TRBV24-1	TRBJ2-2	many	CATSDLRVRDTGELFF	TGTGCCACCAGTGATTTGAGAGTCAGGGACACCGGGGAGCTGTTTTTT
TRBD2	TRBV19	TRBJ2-3	few	CASSISGGADTQYF	TGTGCCAGTAGTATATCGGGAGGGGCAGATACGCAGTATTTT
NA	TRBV5-6	TRBJ2-3	many	CASSFQSSTQYF	TGTGCCAGCAGCTTCCAATCATCTACGCAGTATTTT
TRBD1	TRBV29-1	TRBJ2-7	many	CSVVTQGAGEQYF	TGCAGCGTTGTTACACAGGGGGCGGGAGAGCAGTACTTC
NA	TRBV24-1	TRBJ1-1	many	CATSDWGTEAFF	TGTGCCACCAGTGATTGGGGAACTGAAGCTTTCTTT
TRBD2	TRBV14	TRBJ2-1	NA	CASSRSGNDEQFF	TGTGCCAGCAGCCGTAGCGGGAACGATGAGCAGTTCTTC
NA	TRBV30	TRBJ2-1	many	CAWSAANNEQFF	TGTGCCTGGAGTGCTGCTAACAATGAGCAGTTCTTC
NA	TRBV6-1	TRBJ2-2	NA	CASGKDIRDSKNTGELFF	TGTGCCAGCGGAAAAGATATCCGGGACTCAAAGAACACCGGGGAGCTGTTTTTT
TRBD2	TRBV5-1	TRBJ2-7	many	CASSLLPGTSGLYEQYF	TGCGCCAGCAGCTTGTTGCCCGGGACTAGCGGACTCTACGAGCAGTACTTC
NA	TRBV15	TRBJ2-1	many	CATSRDGQGRNNEQFF	TGTGCCACCAGCAGAGATGGCCAGGGGCGGAACAATGAGCAGTTCTTC
TRBD2	TRBV11-2	TRBJ2-1	many	CASSISHGLAGAPNEQFF	TGTGCCAGCAGCATCTCCCATGGACTAGCGGGAGCCCCGAATGAGCAGTTCTTC
TRBD1	TRBV6-1	TRBJ2-7	many	CASSQPGQVPEQYF	TGTGCCAGCAGCCAGCCGGGACAGGTCCCCGAGCAGTACTTC
TRBD2	TRBV7-3	TRBJ2-5	many	CASSSHKRDRETQYF	TGTGCCAGCAGCTCCCATAAGCGGGATCGGGAGACCCAGTACTTC
NA	TRBV19	TRBJ2-1	NA	CASTSPRLQNEQFF	TGTGCCAGCACAAGCCCCAGGCTTCAGAATGAGCAGTTCTTC
NA	TRBV10-2	TRBJ2-7	many	CASADLPPAGEQYF	TGCGCCAGCGCAGACCTTCCGCCAGCCGGGGAGCAGTACTTC
TRBD2	TRBV30	TRBJ2-2	many	CAWGLGTGELFF	TGTGCCTGGGGACTAGGCACCGGGGAGCTGTTTTTT
NA	TRBV9	TRBJ1-1	few	CASSRFDTTEAFF	TGTGCCAGCAGCAGGTTTGATACCACTGAAGCTTTCTTT
NA	TRBV29-1	TRBJ2-5	many	CSVVPGEETQYF	TGCAGCGTTGTTCCGGGGGAAGAGACCCAGTACTTC